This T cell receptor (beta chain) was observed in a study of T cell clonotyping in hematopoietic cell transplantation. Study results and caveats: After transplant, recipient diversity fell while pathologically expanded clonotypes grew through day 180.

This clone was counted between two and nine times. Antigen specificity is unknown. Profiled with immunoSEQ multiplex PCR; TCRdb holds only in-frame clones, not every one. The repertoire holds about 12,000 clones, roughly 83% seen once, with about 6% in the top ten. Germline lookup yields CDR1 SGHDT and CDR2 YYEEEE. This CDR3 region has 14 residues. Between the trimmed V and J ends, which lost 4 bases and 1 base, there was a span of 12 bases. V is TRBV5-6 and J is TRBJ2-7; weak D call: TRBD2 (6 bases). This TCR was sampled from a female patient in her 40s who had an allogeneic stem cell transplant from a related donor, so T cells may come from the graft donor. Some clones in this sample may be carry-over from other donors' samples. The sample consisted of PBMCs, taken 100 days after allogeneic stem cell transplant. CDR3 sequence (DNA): TGTGCCAGCAGCGAGTCTAGCGATTCCTACGAGCAGTACTTC. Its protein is CASSESSDSYEQYF.